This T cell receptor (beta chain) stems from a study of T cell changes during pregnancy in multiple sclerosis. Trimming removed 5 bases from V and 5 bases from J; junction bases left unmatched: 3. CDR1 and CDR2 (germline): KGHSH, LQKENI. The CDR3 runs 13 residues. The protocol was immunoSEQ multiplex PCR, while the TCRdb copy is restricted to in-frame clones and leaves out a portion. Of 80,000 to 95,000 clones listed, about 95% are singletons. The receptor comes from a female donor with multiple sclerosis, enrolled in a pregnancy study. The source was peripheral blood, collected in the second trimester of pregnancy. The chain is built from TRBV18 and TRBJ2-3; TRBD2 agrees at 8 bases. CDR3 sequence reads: CASSMGLGDTQYF. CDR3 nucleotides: TGTGCCAGCTCAATGGGACTAGGAGATACGCAGTATTTT.